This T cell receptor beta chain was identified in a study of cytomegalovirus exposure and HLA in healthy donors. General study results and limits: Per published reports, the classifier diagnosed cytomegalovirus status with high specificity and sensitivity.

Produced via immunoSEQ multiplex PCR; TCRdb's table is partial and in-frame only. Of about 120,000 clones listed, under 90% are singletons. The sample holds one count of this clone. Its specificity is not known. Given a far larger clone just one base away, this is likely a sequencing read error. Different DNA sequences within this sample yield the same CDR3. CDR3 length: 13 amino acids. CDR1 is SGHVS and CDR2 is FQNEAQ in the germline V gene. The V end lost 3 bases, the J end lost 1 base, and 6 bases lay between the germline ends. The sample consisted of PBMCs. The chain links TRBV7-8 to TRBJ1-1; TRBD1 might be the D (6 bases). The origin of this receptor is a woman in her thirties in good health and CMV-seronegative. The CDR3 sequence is CASSLTGNTEAFF. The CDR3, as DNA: TGTGCCAGCAGCTTGACAGGGAACACTGAAGCTTTCTTT. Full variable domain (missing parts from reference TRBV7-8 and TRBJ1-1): GAGVSQSPRYKVAKRGQDVALRCDPISGHVSLFWYQQALGQGPEFLTYFQNEAQLDKSGLPSDRFFAERPEGSVSTLKIQRTQQEDSAVYLCASSLTGNTEAFFGQGTRLTVV.